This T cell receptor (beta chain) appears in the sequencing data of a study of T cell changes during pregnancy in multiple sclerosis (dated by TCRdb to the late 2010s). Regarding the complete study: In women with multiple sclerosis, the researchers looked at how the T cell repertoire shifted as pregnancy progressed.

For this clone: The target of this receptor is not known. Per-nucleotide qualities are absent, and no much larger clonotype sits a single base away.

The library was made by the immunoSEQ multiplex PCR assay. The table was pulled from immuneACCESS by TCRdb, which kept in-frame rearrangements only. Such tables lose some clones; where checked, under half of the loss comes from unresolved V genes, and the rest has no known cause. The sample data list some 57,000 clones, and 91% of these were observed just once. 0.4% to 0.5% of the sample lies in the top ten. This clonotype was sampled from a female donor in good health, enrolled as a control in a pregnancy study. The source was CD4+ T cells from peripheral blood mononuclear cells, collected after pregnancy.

In nucleotide form, the sequence is TGTGCCAGCAGTGATCGGACAGGGCAAGGCGAGCAGTACTTC. It translates as CASSDRTGQGEQYF. The chain was built from TRBV2 and TRBJ2-7, with TRBD1 matching 8 junction bases. As encoded in the germline V gene, CDR1 is SNHLY while CDR2 is FYNNEI. Taken from cysteine to phenylalanine, the CDR3 has 14 residues. Just the 42-base CDR3 DNA is kept, in frame starting at base 1. After removal of 3 bases from V and 6 bases from J, the junction retains 7 bases not matched to a gene.